The clone carrying this TCR beta chain appeared once. Antigen unknown. This record belongs to a study of vaccination effects on CD4 cells after COVID-19. Whole-study context: Three convalescent patients were sampled early and late after vaccination. General observations from the study: New vaccine-induced clones were the main type among post-vaccine spike-reactive clones in convalescents.

Using immunoSEQ multiplex PCR, the repertoire was profiled, and TCRdb retains in-frame clones only, with some absent. The sample yields 17,000 or so clones, under 85% seen once. The ends lost 5 bases at V and 4 bases at J; junction bases unmatched: 11. Per the germline V gene, CDR1 is SGHAT and CDR2 is FQNNGV. There are 17 residues in the CDR3. Ahead of sequencing, the ViraFEST assay grew antigen-specific CD4+ T cells using viral peptide pools. A roughly 10-day culture period preceded the isolation of CD4+ T cells. A positive SARS-CoV-2 PCR test fell between March and December 2020. All participants had two doses of either the BNT162b2 or mRNA-1273 vaccine. PBMC cultures contained around 2 million cells per well, around 9.7 IU/ml IL-2 and roughly 10 ug/ml peptides.

The specimen comprised CD4+ T cells from PBMCs cultured with SARS-CoV-2 spike peptides, sampled after COVID-19 vaccination. The receptor's source is a human donor who had a prior SARS-CoV-2 infection. V is TRBV11-2 and J is TRBJ1-2; 12 bases match TRBD1. The CDR3 here is CASSTPGQGAFGYGYTF. The CDR3 region has the DNA TGTGCCAGCAGCACACCGGGACAGGGGGCGTTCGGCTATGGCTACACCTTC.